A selection of T cell receptor beta chains follows, all from one sample in a study of shared clonotypes between healthy human individuals. Assay: immunoSEQ multiplex PCR; the TCRdb copy retains only in-frame clones and omits some. This table has 560,000 or so clones, approximately 96% appearing once. Input material: naive CD8+ T cells sorted from blood. The receptor source for this set is a woman aged 25 to 39 in good health. Both conserved end residues are part of each CDR3. The D gene is left open where the match is weak. Clone size, where shown, is once, few, many, or a class for clones that have expanded.

-	TRBV29-1	once	TRBJ1-2	CSVEDTGSNYGYTF	TGCAGCGTTGAAGATACGGGAAGTAACTATGGCTACACCTTC
-	TRBV5-6	-	TRBJ1-5	CASSLFSNQPQHF	TGTGCCAGCAGCTTGTTCAGCAATCAGCCCCAGCATTTT
-	TRBV9	once	TRBJ1-1	CASSVGSLDPEAFF	TGTGCCAGCAGCGTTGGGTCATTGGACCCTGAAGCTTTCTTT
TRBD2	TRBV11-2	-	TRBJ2-1	CASSSTGGDSGRSYNEQFF	TGTGCCAGCAGCTCGACAGGCGGGGATAGCGGGAGATCCTACAATGAGCAGTTCTTC
-	TRBV7-9	-	TRBJ2-1	CASSYDRDFYNEQFF	TGTGCCAGCAGCTATGACAGGGACTTCTACAATGAGCAGTTCTTC
-	TRBV27	-	TRBJ2-2	CASSLLPEANTGELFF	TGTGCCAGCAGTTTATTACCCGAGGCGAACACCGGGGAGCTGTTTTTT
-	TRBV27	-	TRBJ2-3	CASSFTGLDTDTQYF	TGTGCCAGCAGTTTCACTGGACTTGACACAGATACGCAGTATTTT
-	TRBV30	-	TRBJ1-1	CAWSVTVNTEAFF	TGTGCCTGGAGTGTCACGGTGAACACTGAAGCTTTCTTT
-	TRBV29-1	-	TRBJ2-1	CSVAPGVGQLEFF	TGCAGCGTAGCTCCCGGGGTAGGGCAACTCGAGTTCTTC
-	TRBV28	-	TRBJ1-1	CASSWEGPNTEAFF	TGTGCCAGCAGTTGGGAGGGCCCGAACACTGAAGCTTTCTTT
-	TRBV27	-	TRBJ2-7	CASRGFSYEQYF	TGTGCCAGCAGGGGGTTTAGCTACGAGCAGTACTTC
-	TRBV5-6	-	TRBJ2-7	CASSLTPDREDYEQYF	TGTGCCAGCAGCCTTACCCCCGACAGGGAGGACTACGAGCAGTACTTC
-	TRBV10-1	-	TRBJ1-2	CASSEGNGYTF	TGCGCCAGCAGTGAAGGGAATGGCTACACCTTC
TRBD2	TRBV5-1	-	TRBJ2-1	CASSLASGLAGLGQFF	TGCGCCAGCAGCTTGGCTTCAGGGCTAGCGGGATTAGGGCAGTTCTTC
-	TRBV10-3	-	TRBJ2-7	CAISEPPQEQYF	TGTGCCATCAGTGAGCCCCCCCAGGAGCAGTACTTC
-	TRBV28	-	TRBJ2-5	CASAVGGWGSETQYF	TGTGCCAGCGCTGTGGGTGGGTGGGGGTCGGAGACCCAGTACTTC
-	TRBV9	-	TRBJ2-5	CASSPGRGGHQETQYF	TGTGCCAGCAGCCCCGGGAGAGGTGGGCACCAAGAGACCCAGTACTTC
-	TRBV28	-	TRBJ1-5	CASSLGWEGYQPQHF	TGTGCCAGCAGTTTAGGATGGGAGGGATATCAGCCCCAGCATTTT
TRBD1	TRBV2	-	TRBJ1-5	CASSPGSTGSSNQPQHF	TGTGCCAGCAGCCCCGGGTCGACAGGGTCTAGCAATCAGCCCCAGCATTTT
-	TRBV6-5	-	TRBJ1-1	CASSLTNGRREAFF	TGTGCCAGCAGTCTCACTAACGGACGGAGGGAAGCTTTCTTT
-	TRBV7-9	-	TRBJ1-4	CASSSTPGEKLFF	TGTGCCAGCAGCTCCACCCCGGGGGAAAAACTGTTTTTT
TRBD2	TRBV13	once	TRBJ2-7	CASSPGSGGYEQYF	TGTGCCAGCAGCCCGGGTAGCGGGGGCTACGAGCAGTACTTC
-	TRBV20-1	-	TRBJ1-2	CSASHYGYTF	TGCAGTGCTAGCCACTATGGCTACACCTTC
-	TRBV4-2	-	TRBJ2-2	CASSPFGGTGELFF	TGTGCCAGCAGCCCCTTCGGGGGCACCGGGGAGCTGTTTTTT
-	TRBV4-1	-	TRBJ1-5	CASSQVIQSNQPQHF	TGCGCCAGCAGCCAGGTTATACAGAGCAATCAGCCCCAGCATTTT
-	TRBV19	-	TRBJ1-5	CASSIGLAAYSNQPQHF	TGTGCCAGTAGTATAGGGCTGGCAGCTTATAGCAATCAGCCCCAGCATTTT
TRBD1	TRBV25-1	-	TRBJ2-5	CASSEYRGQGRGETQYF	TGTGCCAGCAGTGAATATAGGGGACAGGGTAGGGGTGAGACCCAGTACTTC
-	TRBV15	-	TRBJ2-1	CATSRVAGNADEQFF	TGTGCCACCAGCAGAGTTGCAGGTAATGCGGATGAGCAGTTCTTC
TRBD1	TRBV5-4	-	TRBJ1-2	CASSLGTGAGHGYTF	TGTGCCAGCAGCTTGGGGACAGGAGCCGGCCATGGCTACACCTTC
-	TRBV11-2	once	TRBJ1-1	CASSKPGQNTEAFF	TGTGCCAGCAGCAAGCCGGGACAGAACACTGAAGCTTTCTTT
-	TRBV27	-	TRBJ2-2	CASSRDYTGELFF	TGTGCCAGCAGTCGGGACTACACCGGGGAGCTGTTTTTT
-	TRBV11-2	-	TRBJ2-2	CASSLLFTGELFF	TGTGCCAGCAGCTTATTGTTCACCGGGGAGCTGTTTTTT
TRBD1	TRBV7-9	-	TRBJ2-7	CASSNFGTVHYEQYF	TGTGCCAGCAGCAACTTCGGGACAGTCCACTACGAGCAGTACTTC
-	TRBV6-6	-	TRBJ1-1	CASSLGNEAFF	TGTGCCAGCTCCTTGGGCAATGAAGCTTTCTTT
TRBD1	TRBV7-9	-	TRBJ2-7	CASSSGQGFFYEQYF	TGTGCCAGCAGCTCGGGACAGGGGTTTTTCTACGAGCAGTACTTC
-	TRBV19	-	TRBJ2-7	CASSIAGPGGEQYF	TGTGCCAGTAGTATCGCAGGGCCGGGCGGCGAGCAGTACTTC
-	TRBV7-6	-	TRBJ1-5	CASSPGGNQPQHF	TGTGCCAGCAGCCCGGGAGGTAATCAGCCCCAGCATTTT
TRBD2	TRBV27	-	TRBJ2-1	CASSASGIDEQFF	TGTGCCAGCTCGGCTAGCGGGATTGATGAGCAGTTCTTC
TRBD2	TRBV4-1	-	TRBJ2-7	CASSQHSGSPYEQYF	TGCGCCAGCAGCCAACATAGCGGGAGTCCCTACGAGCAGTACTTC
TRBD2	TRBV4-1	-	TRBJ2-7	CASSPFFTGRESPYEQYF	TGCGCCAGCAGCCCTTTCTTTACGGGGCGGGAGAGTCCCTACGAGCAGTACTTC
-	TRBV9	few	TRBJ2-2	CASSPRDFSGELFF	TGTGCCAGCAGCCCACGGGACTTTTCCGGGGAGCTGTTTTTT
TRBD2	TRBV2	-	TRBJ2-1	CASSYGTSDYNEQFF	TGTGCCAGCAGTTATGGGACTAGCGACTACAATGAGCAGTTCTTC
TRBD2	TRBV4-2	-	TRBJ2-3	CASSQDLLAGEGDTQYF	TGTGCCAGCAGCCAAGATCTCCTAGCGGGAGAGGGAGATACGCAGTATTTT
-	TRBV7-3	-	TRBJ2-7	CASSLTGSGGSYEQYF	TGTGCCAGCAGCTTAACGGGATCGGGCGGCAGCTACGAGCAGTACTTC
TRBD1	TRBV7-2	-	TRBJ2-7	CASSLARDSYEQYF	TGTGCCAGCAGCTTAGCCAGGGACAGTTACGAGCAGTACTTC
-	TRBV27	once	TRBJ2-3	CASSLLGTDTQYF	TGTGCCAGCAGTTTATTGGGGACAGATACGCAGTATTTT
-	TRBV27	-	TRBJ2-2	CASGPGTGELFF	TGTGCCAGCGGTCCAGGAACCGGGGAGCTGTTTTTT
TRBD2	TRBV11-1	-	TRBJ2-3	CASSLSGGADTQYF	TGTGCCAGCAGCTTGTCTGGGGGGGCAGATACGCAGTATTTT
-	TRBV30	-	TRBJ2-3	CAWVTDTQYF	TGTGCCTGGGTAACAGATACGCAGTATTTT
-	TRBV19	-	TRBJ1-2	CASSPRRSANYGYTF	TGTGCCAGTAGCCCCCGGAGATCGGCTAACTATGGCTACACCTTC